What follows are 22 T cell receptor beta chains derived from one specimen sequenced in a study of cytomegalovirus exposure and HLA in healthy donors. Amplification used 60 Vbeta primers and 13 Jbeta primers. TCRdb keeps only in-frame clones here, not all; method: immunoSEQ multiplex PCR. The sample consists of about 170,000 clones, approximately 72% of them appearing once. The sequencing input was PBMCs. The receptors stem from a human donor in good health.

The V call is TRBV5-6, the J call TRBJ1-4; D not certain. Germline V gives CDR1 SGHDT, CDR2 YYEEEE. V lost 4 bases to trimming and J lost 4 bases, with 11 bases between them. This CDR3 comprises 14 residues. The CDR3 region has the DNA TGTGCCAGCAGCGGGAGTGGCAGTAATGAAAAACTGTTTTTT. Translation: CASSGSGSNEKLFF.

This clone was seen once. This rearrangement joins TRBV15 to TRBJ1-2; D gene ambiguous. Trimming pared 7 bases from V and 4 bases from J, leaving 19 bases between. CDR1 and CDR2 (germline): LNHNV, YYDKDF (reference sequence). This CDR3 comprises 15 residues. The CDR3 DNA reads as TGTGCCACCACCCAAACCCGGGGTATTAGCTATGGCTACACCTTC. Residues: CATTQTRGISYGYTF.

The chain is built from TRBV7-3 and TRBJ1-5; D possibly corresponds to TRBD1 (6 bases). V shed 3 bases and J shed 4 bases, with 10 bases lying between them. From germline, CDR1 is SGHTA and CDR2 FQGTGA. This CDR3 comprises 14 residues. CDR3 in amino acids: CASSFRGSNQPQHF. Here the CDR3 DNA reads TGTGCCAGCAGCTTCAGGGGTTCGAATCAGCCCCAGCATTTT.

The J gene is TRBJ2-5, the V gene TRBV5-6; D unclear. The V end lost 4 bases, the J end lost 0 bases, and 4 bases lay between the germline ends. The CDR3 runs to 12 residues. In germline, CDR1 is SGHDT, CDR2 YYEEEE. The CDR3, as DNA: TGTGCCAGCAGCATATACCAAGAGACCCAGTACTTC. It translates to CASSIYQETQYF.

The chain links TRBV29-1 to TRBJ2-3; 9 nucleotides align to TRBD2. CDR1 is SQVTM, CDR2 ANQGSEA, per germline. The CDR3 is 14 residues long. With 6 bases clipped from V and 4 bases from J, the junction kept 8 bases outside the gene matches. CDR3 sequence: CSVKRGAGADTQYF. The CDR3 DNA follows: TGCAGCGTAAAGCGGGGGGCAGGGGCAGATACGCAGTATTTT.

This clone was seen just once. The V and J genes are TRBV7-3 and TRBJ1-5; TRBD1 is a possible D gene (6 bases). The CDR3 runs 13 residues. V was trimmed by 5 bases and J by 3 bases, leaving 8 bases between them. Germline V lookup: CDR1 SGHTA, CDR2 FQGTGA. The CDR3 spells CASSPGANQPQHF. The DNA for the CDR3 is TGTGCCAGCAGCCCAGGGGCCAATCAGCCCCAGCATTTT.

The CDR3 DNA is TGTGCCAGCTCACCCCAGGTTTCGGAAAAACTGTTTTTT. Its protein product is CASSPQVSEKLFF. The rearrangement joins TRBV18 to TRBJ1-4; D remains unclear. The CDR3 consists of 13 residues. Per germline, CDR1 KGHSH and CDR2 LQKENI. V dropped 3 bases and J dropped 8 bases, with 10 bases sitting between them.

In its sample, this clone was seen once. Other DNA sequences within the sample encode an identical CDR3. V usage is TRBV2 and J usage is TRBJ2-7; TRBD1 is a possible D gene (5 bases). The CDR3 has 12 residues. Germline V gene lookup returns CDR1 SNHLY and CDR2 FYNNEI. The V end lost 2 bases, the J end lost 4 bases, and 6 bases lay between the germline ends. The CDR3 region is CASSEQGYEQYF. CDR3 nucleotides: TGTGCCAGCAGTGAACAGGGATACGAGCAGTACTTC.

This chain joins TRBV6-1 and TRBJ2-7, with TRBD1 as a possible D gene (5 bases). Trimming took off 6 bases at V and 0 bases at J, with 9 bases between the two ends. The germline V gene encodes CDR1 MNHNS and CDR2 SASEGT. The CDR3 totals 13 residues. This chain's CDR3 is CASRKGASYEQYF. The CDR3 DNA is TGTGCCAGCAGAAAAGGGGCCTCCTACGAGCAGTACTTC.

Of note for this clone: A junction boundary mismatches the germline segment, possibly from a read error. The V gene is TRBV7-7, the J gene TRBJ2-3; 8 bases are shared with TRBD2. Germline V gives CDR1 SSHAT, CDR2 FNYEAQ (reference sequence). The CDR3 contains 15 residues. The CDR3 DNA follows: TGTGCTAGCAGCTCCTCTTCTTTTCTAGCGGGTACGCAGTATTTT. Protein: CASSSSSFLAGTQYF.

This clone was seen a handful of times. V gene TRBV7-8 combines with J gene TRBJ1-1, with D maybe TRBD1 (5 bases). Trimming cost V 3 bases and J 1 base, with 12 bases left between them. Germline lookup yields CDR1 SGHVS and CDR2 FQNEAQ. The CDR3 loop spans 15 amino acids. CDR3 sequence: CASSFTTATNTEAFF. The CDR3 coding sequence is TGTGCCAGCAGCTTCACGACAGCGACGAACACTGAAGCTTTCTTT.

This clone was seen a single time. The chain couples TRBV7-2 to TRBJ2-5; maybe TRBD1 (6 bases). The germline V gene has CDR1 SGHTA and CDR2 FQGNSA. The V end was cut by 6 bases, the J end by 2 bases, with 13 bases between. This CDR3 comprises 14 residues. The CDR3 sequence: CASRSWTEQETQYF. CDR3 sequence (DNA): TGTGCCAGCAGATCCTGGACAGAACAAGAGACCCAGTACTTC.

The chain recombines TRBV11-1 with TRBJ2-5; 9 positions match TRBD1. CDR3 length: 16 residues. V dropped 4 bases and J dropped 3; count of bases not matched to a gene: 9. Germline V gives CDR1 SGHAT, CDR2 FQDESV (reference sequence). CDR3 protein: CASSSRDRDIEETQYF. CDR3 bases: TGTGCCAGCAGCTCACGGGACAGGGACATAGAAGAGACCCAGTACTTC.

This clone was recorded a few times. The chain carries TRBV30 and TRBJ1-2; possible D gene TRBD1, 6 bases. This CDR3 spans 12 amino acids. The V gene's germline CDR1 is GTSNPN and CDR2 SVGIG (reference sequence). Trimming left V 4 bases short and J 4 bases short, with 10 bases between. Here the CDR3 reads CAWTTGSYGYTF. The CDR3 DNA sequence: TGTGCCTGGACAACAGGGAGCTATGGCTACACCTTC.

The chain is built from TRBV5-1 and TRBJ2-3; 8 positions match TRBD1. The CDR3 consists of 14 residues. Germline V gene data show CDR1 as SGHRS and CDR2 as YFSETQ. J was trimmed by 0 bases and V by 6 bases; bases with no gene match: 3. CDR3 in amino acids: CASTQGVSTDTQYF. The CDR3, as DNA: TGCGCCAGCACACAGGGGGTTAGCACAGATACGCAGTATTTT.

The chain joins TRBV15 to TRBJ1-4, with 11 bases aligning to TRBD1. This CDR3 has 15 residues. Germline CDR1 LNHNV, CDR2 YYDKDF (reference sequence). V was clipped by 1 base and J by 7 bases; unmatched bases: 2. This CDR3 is CATSRGGTGGEKLFF. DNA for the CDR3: TGTGCCACCAGCAGAGGAGGGACAGGGGGTGAAAAACTGTTTTTT.

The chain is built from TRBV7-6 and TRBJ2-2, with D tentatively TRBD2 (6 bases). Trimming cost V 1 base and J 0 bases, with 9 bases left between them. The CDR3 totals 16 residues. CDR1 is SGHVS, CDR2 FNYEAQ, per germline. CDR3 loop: CASSLVGGSNTGELFF. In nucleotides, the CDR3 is TGTGCCAGCAGCTTAGTGGGGGGATCGAACACCGGGGAGCTGTTTTTT. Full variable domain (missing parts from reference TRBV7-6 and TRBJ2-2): GAGVSQSPRYKVTKRGQDVALRCDPISGHVSLYWYRQALGQGPEFLTYFNYEAQQDKSGLPNDRFSAERPEGSISTLTIQRTEQRDSAMYRCASSLVGGSNTGELFFGEGSRLTVL.

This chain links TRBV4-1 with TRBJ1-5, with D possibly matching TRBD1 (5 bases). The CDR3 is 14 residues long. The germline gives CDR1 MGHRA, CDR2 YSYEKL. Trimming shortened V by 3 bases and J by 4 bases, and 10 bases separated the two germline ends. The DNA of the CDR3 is TGCGCCAGCAGCCACGACAGCTCTAATCAGCCCCAGCATTTT. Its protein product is CASSHDSSNQPQHF.

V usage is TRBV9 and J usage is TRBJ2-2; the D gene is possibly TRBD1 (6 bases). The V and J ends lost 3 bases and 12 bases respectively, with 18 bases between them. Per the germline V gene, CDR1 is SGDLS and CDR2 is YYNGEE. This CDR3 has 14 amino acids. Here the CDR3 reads CASSDTGTNIKLFF. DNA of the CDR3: TGTGCCAGCAGCGACACCGGGACAAACATTAAGCTGTTTTTT.

The CDR3 sequence is CASTPVAVLGEQYF. CDR3 DNA sequence: TGTGCCAGCACCCCGGTAGCGGTTCTAGGTGAGCAGTACTTC. V gene TRBV7-9 combines with J gene TRBJ2-5; D is possibly TRBD2 (6 bases). The CDR3 has 14 residues. V was clipped by 7 bases and J by 11 bases, with 23 bases between them. Germline V CDR1 and CDR2: SEHNR, FQNEAQ (reference sequence).

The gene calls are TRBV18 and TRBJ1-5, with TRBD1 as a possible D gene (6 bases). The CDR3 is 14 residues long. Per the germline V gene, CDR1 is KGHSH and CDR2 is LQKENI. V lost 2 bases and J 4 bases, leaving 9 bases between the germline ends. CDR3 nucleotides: TGTGCCAGCTCACCAAACCAGGGGAATCAGCCCCAGCATTTT. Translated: CASSPNQGNQPQHF. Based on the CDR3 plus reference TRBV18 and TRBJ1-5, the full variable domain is NAGVMQNPRHLVRRRGQEARLRCSPMKGHSHVYWYRQLPEEGLKFMVYLQKENIIDESGMPKERFSAEFPKEGPSILRIQQVVRGDSAAYFCASSPNQGNQPQHFGDGTRLSIL.

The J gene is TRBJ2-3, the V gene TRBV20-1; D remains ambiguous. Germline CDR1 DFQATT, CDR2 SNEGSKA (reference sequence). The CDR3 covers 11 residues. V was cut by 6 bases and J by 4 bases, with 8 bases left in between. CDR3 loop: CSAPYPDTQYF. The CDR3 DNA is TGCAGTGCCCCCTATCCAGATACGCAGTATTTT.